Reported below is one T cell receptor (beta chain). Its antigen is undetermined. The data are from a study of cytomegalovirus exposure and HLA in healthy donors. Study-wide results and limits: Per a later analysis, approximately 16,000 TCR beta sequences showed association with HLA alleles at 0.05 false discovery rate.

There were likely unrecorded immune exposures, though donors were nominally healthy when sampled. The study ran its PCR with 60 Vbeta and 13 Jbeta primers. Assay: immunoSEQ multiplex PCR; the TCRdb copy retains only in-frame clones and omits some. The table lists some 200,000 clones. The sequenced sample consisted of PBMCs. The sequence was collected from a girl under 10 years old in good health and CMV-seropositive.

CDR3 sequence reads: CATSRSTGGGYNEQFF. The CDR3 DNA follows: TGTGCCACCAGCAGATCTACAGGGGGCGGCTACAATGAGCAGTTCTTC. The rearrangement joins TRBV15 to TRBJ2-1; 9 bases map to TRBD1. The CDR3 has 16 residues. Germline lookup yields CDR1 LNHNV and CDR2 YYDKDF (reference sequence). The V and J ends lost 2 bases and 3 bases, in that order; junction bases with no gene match: 5.